This record concerns one T cell receptor beta chain sequence. These data come from a study of technical replicates of blood from several donors. The assay was immunoSEQ multiplex PCR, and TCRdb's table has in-frame clones only and misses some. The sample lists about 94,000 clones, approximately 95% occurring once. The clonotype originates from a human donor in good health. Sequencing was carried out using T cells isolated from PBMCs.

The CDR3 DNA follows: TGCGCCAGCAGCTTGATACCGGGGAGTCCCTCCTACGAGCAGTACTTC. Translated: CASSLIPGSPSYEQYF. The chain joins TRBV5-1 to TRBJ2-7, with D possibly TRBD2 on 5 matching bases. The CDR3 runs 16 residues. Trimming removed 1 base at V and 0 bases at J, with 14 bases between. Germline V lookup: CDR1 SGHRS, CDR2 YFSETQ.